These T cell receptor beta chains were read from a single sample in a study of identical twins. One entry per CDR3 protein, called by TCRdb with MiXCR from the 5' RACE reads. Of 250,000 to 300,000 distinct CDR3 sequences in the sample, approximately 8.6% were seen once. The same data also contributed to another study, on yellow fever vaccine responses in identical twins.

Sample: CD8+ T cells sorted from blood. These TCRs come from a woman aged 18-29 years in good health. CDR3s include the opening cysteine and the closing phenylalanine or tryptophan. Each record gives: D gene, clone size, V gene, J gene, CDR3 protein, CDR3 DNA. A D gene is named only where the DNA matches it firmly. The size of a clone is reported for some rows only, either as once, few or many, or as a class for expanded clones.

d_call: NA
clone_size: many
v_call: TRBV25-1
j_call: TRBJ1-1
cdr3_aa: CASSELKGSTEAFF
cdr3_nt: TGTGCCAGCAGTGAATTGAAGGGTAGCACTGAAGCTTTCTTT

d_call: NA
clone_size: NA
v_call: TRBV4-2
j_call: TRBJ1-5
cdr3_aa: CASSQGGGQPQHF
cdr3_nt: TGTGCCAGCAGCCAAGGTGGCGGTCAGCCCCAGCATTTT

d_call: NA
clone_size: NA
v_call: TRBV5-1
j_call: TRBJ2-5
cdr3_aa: CASSLAVGIETQYF
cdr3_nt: TGCGCCAGCAGCTTGGCCGTCGGGATTGAGACCCAGTACTTC

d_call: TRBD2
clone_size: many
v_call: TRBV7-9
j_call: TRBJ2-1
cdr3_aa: CASSYREGDEQFF
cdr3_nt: TGTGCCAGCAGCTATCGGGAGGGGGATGAGCAGTTCTTC

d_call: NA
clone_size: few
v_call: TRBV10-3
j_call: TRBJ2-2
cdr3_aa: CAISGLPGSQNTGELFF
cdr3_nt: TGTGCCATCAGTGGCCTTCCGGGCTCTCAGAACACCGGGGAGCTGTTTTTT

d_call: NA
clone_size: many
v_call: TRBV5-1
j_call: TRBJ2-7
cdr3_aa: CASGTSPYEQYF
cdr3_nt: TGCGCCAGCGGGACATCTCCCTACGAGCAGTACTTC

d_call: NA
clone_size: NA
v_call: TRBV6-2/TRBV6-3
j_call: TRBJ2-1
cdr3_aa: CASRDTGAGGSYNEQFF
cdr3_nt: TGTGCCAGCAGGGACACGGGGGCGGGTGGCTCCTACAATGAGCAGTTCTTC

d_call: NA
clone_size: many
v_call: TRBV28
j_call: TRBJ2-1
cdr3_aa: CASHIGISYNEQFF
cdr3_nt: TGTGCCAGCCACATCGGAATCTCCTACAATGAGCAGTTCTTC

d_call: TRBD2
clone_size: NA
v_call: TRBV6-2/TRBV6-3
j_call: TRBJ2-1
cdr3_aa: CASSLTSGGAEQFF
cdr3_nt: TGTGCCAGCAGTCTGACTAGCGGGGGAGCAGAGCAGTTCTTC

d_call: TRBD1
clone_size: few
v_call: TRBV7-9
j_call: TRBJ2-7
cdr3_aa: CASSHRTGVDFYEQYF
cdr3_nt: TGTGCCAGCAGCCACCGAACAGGGGTCGACTTTTACGAGCAGTACTTC

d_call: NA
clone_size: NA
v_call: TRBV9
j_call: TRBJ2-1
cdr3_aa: CASSGGTVNEQFF
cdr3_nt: TGTGCCAGCAGCGGAGGGACCGTAAATGAGCAGTTCTTC

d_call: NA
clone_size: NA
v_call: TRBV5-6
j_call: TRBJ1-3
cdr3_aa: CASSSDSRNTIYF
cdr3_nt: TGTGCCAGCAGCTCGGACAGCCGAAACACCATATATTTT

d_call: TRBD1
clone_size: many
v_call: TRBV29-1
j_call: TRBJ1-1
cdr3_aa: CSVSTDRVEAFF
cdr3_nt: TGCAGCGTGTCAACCGACAGGGTTGAAGCTTTCTTT

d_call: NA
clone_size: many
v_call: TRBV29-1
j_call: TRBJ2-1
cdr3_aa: CSYEGGVHSPERKNEQFF
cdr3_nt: TGCAGTTACGAGGGGGGGGTCCATTCGCCCGAAAGAAAAAATGAGCAGTTCTTC

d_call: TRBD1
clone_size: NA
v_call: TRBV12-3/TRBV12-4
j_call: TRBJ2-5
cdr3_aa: CASSSPTGADSETQYF
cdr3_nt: TGTGCCAGCAGTTCGCCGACAGGGGCGGACTCAGAGACCCAGTACTTC

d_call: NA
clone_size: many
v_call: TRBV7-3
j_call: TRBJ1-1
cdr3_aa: CASSLGPGLGAEAFF
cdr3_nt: TGTGCCAGCAGCTTAGGACCCGGTTTGGGGGCTGAAGCTTTCTTT

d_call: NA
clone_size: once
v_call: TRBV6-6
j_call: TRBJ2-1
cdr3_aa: CAYSGGNEQFF
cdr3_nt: TGTGCCTATTCAGGGGGGAATGAGCAGTTCTTC

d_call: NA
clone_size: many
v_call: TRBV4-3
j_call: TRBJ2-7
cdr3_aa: CASSQTRVGGEQYF
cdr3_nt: TGCGCCAGCAGCCAAACGAGGGTCGGCGGCGAGCAGTACTTC

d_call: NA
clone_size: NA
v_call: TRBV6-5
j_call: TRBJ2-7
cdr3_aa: CASSYQWMTEQYF
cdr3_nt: TGTGCCAGCAGTTACCAATGGATGACAGAGCAGTACTTC

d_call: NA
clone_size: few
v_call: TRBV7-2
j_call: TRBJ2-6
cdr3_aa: CASSDYSSGANVLTF
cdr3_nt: TGTGCCAGCAGCGACTACAGCTCTGGGGCCAACGTCCTGACTTTC

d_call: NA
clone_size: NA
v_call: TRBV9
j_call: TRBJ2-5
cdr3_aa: CASSATTIQETQYF
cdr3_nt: TGTGCCAGCAGCGCCACTACGATACAAGAGACCCAGTACTTC

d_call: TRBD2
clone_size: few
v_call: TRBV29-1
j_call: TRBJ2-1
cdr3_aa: CSVIDGTSGGQFF
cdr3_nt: TGCAGCGTTATTGATGGGACTAGCGGGGGACAGTTCTTC

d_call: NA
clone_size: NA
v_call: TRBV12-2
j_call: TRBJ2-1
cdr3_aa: CASRHRGLAGKGAMGYNEQFF
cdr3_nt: TGTGCAAGTCGCCATAGGGGACTAGCGGGAAAGGGGGCGATGGGGTACAATGAGCAGTTCTTC

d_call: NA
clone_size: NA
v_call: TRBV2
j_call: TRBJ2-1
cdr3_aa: CASRAGLDLYNEQFF
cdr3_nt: TGTGCCAGCAGGGCAGGGTTAGACCTTTACAATGAGCAGTTCTTC

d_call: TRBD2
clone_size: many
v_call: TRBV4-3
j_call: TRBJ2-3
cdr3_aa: CASSQERGFYREDRTDTQYF
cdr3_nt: TGCGCCAGCAGCCAAGAAAGGGGCTTCTACCGGGAGGATCGCACAGATACGCAGTATTTT

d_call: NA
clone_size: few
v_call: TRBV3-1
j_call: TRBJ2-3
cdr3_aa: CACCQDFGDLSTDTQYF
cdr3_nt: TGTGCCTGCTGCCAAGATTTCGGCGACCTGAGCACAGATACGCAGTATTTT

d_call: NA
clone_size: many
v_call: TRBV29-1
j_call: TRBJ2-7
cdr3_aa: CSVVGQHGSYEQYF
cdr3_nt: TGCAGCGTTGTAGGGCAGCACGGCTCCTACGAGCAGTACTTC

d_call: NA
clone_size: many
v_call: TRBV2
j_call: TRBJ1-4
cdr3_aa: CASSEGAATNEKLFF
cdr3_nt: TGTGCCAGCAGTGAAGGCGCAGCAACTAATGAAAAACTGTTTTTT

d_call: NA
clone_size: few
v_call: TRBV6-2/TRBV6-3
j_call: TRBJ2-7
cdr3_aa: CASSYGISYEQYF
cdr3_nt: TGTGCCAGCAGTTATGGGATCTCCTACGAGCAGTACTTC

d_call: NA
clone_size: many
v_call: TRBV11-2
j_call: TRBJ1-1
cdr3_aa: CASSLETAMNTEAFF
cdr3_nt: TGTGCCAGCAGCTTAGAGACAGCCATGAACACTGAAGCTTTCTTT

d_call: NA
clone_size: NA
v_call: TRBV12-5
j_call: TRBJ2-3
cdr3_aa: CASGSVQGFDSDTQYF
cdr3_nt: TGTGCTAGTGGTTCCGTCCAAGGGTTCGACTCAGATACGCAGTATTTT

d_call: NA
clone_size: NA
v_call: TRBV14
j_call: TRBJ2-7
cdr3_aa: CASSQGAGFGEQYF
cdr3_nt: TGTGCCAGCAGCCAAGGGGCAGGGTTTGGCGAGCAGTACTTC

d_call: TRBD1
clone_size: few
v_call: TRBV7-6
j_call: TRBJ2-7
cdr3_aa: CASSSGQGFNEQYF
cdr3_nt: TGTGCCAGCAGCTCAGGACAGGGTTTCAACGAGCAGTACTTC

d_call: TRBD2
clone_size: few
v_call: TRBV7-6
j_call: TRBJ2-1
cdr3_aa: CASSFDPGGTGIGEQFF
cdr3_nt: TGTGCCAGCAGCTTTGACCCGGGAGGTACGGGAATTGGAGAGCAGTTCTTC

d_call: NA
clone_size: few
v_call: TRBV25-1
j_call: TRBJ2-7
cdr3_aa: CASSERSPYYEQYF
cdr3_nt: TGTGCCAGCAGTGAGCGGAGCCCTTACTACGAGCAGTACTTC

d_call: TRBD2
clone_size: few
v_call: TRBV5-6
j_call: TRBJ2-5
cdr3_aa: CASSLGSGGPQETQYF
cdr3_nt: TGTGCCAGCAGCTTGGGTTCGGGGGGGCCTCAAGAGACCCAGTACTTC

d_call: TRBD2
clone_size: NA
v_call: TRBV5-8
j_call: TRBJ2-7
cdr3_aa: CASNLGGLDEQYF
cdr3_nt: TGTGCCAGCAACCTCGGGGGGTTGGACGAGCAGTACTTC

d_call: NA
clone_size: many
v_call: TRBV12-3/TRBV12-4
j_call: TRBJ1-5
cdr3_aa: CASRDTDQPQHF
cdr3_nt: TGTGCCAGCAGGGACACAGATCAGCCCCAGCATTTT

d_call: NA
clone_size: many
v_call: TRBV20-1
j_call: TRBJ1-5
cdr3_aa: CSARDLSQEDQPQHF
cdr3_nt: TGCAGTGCTAGAGATCTGTCCCAAGAGGATCAGCCCCAGCATTTT

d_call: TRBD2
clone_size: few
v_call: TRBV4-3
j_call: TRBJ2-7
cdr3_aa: CASSQRLAEPYEQYF
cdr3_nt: TGCGCCAGCAGCCAAAGACTAGCGGAACCCTACGAGCAGTACTTC

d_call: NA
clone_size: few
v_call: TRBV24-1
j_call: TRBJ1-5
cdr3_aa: CATSDLGQPQHF
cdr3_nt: TGTGCCACCAGTGATTTGGGTCAGCCCCAGCATTTT

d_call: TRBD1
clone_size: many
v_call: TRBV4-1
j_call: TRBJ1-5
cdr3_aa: CASSQGTAGGSNQPQHF
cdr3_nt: TGCGCCAGCAGCCAGGGGACAGCAGGAGGGAGCAATCAGCCCCAGCATTTT

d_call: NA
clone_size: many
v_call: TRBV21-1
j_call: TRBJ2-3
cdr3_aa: CASSGAGGPEDTQYF
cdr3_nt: TGTGCCAGCAGCGGGGCGGGAGGGCCAGAAGATACGCAGTATTTT

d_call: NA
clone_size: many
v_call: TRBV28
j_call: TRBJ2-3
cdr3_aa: CASNSPSQDTQYF
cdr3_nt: TGTGCCAGCAATAGTCCCTCTCAGGATACGCAGTATTTT

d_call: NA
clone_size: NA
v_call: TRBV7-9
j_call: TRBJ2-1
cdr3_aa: CASSLGTLNEQFF
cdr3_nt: TGTGCCAGCAGCTTAGGGACCCTCAATGAGCAGTTCTTC

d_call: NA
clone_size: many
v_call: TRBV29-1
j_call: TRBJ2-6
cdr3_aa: CSASDSLSGANVLTF
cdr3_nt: TGCAGCGCCTCTGACAGTCTCTCTGGGGCCAACGTCCTGACTTTC

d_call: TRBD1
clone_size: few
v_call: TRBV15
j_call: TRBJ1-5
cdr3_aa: CATSPRTGASNQPQHF
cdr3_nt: TGTGCCACCAGCCCCCGGACAGGGGCGAGCAATCAGCCCCAGCATTTT

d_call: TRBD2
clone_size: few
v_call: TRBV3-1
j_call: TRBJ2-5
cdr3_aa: CASSQDHPGGGSQAETQYF
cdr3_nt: TGTGCCAGCAGCCAAGATCACCCGGGGGGAGGGAGCCAAGCAGAGACCCAGTACTTC

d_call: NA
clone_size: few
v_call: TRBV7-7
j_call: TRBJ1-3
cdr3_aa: CASDAQASGNTIYF
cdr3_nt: TGTGCTAGTGACGCCCAGGCCTCTGGAAACACCATATATTTT

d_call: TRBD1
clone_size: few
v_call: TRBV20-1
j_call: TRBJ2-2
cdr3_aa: CSASSDRGLGGELFF
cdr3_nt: TGCAGTGCTAGCAGTGACAGGGGGCTCGGCGGGGAGCTGTTTTTT

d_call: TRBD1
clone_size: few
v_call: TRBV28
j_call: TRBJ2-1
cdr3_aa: CASCTGGYGNEQFF
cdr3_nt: TGTGCCAGTTGTACAGGGGGCTATGGGAATGAGCAGTTCTTC

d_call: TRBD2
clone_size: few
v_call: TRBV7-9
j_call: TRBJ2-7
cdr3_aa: CASSLVVGGEQYF
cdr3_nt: TGTGCCAGCAGCTTAGTTGTGGGAGGGGAGCAGTACTTC

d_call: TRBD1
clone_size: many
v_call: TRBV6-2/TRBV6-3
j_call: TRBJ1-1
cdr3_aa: CASSHLRDRVTEAFF
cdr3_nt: TGTGCCAGCAGTCACCTACGGGACAGGGTCACTGAAGCTTTCTTT

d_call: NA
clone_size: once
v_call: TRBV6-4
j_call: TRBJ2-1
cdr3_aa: CASSEWPANYNEQFF
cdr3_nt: TGTGCCAGCAGTGAGTGGCCGGCCAACTACAATGAGCAGTTCTTC

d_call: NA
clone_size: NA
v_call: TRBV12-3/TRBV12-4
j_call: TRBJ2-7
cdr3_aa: CASSNSKIDYEQYF
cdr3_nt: TGTGCCAGCAGTAATTCGAAGATAGACTACGAGCAGTACTTC

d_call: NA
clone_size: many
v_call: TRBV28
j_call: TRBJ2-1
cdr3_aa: CASRLNEQFF
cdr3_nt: TGTGCCAGCCGTCTCAATGAGCAGTTCTTC

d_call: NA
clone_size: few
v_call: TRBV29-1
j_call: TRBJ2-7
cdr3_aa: CSVGAAEQYF
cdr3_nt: TGCAGCGTTGGGGCGGCCGAGCAGTACTTC

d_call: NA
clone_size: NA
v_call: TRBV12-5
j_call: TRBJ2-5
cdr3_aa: CASGDSNMYQETQYF
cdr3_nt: TGTGCTAGTGGGGACAGCAATATGTACCAAGAGACCCAGTACTTC

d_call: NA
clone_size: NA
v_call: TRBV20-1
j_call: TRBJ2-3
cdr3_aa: CSARDPYSGTSDTQYF
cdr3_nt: TGCAGTGCTAGAGACCCTTATAGCGGAACGTCAGATACGCAGTATTTT

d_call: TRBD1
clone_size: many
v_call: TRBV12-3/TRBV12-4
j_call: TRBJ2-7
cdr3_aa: CASRATGDEQYF
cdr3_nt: TGTGCCAGCAGGGCTACAGGGGATGAGCAGTACTTC